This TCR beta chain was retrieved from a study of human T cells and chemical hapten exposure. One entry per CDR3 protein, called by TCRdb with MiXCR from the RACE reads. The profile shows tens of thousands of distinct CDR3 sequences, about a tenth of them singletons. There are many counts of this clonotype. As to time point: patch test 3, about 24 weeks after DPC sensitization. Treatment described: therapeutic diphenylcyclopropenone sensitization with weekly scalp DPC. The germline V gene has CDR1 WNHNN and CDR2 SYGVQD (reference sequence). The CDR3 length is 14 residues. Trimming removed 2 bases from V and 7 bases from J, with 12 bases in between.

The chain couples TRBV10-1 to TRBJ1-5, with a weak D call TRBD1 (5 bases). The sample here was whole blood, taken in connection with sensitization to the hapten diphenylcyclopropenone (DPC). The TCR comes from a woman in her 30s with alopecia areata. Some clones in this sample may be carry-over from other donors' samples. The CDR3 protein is CASSENGHLQPQHF. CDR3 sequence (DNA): TGCGCCAGCAGTGAGAACGGACATCTCCAGCCCCAGCATTTT.